This T cell receptor beta chain was sequenced for a study of T cell responses to AZD1222 COVID-19 vaccine. Study overall: Second doses that came at about 4 or about 12 weeks were put together. The study, taken as a whole, reports: Clonal diversity may have been underestimated in mostly white British donors. Spike-specific TCRs gained breadth and depth after people received two AZD1222 doses.

Sequenced by immunoSEQ multiplex PCR; TCRdb stores in-frame clones only, minus some. The table records roughly 130,000 clones, approximately 94% of them present only once. A note on this clone: Its target is unknown.

Trimming stripped 2 bases from V and 7 bases from J, with 15 bases between. This CDR3 comprises 14 residues. Germline CDR1 reads MNHNS; CDR2 reads SASEGT. Material: peripheral blood, obtained on day 0 of AZD1222 vaccination. The chain uses TRBV6-1 and TRBJ2-7, with D unclear. The clonotype comes from an adult in good health. CDR3 nucleotides: TGTGCCAGCAGTGAAAACCCCCCACCCTGGGAGCAGTACTTC. Protein: CASSENPPPWEQYF.